The 18 T cell receptor beta chains below all came from one sample that was sequenced in a study of shared clonotypes between healthy human individuals. Some clones are missing from TCRdb's copy, which holds only in-frame ones; the method was immunoSEQ multiplex PCR. The table records 2 million to 2.5 million clones, nearly 97% of them present only once. Sequenced sample: naive CD4+ T cells sorted from blood. Subset: CD45RA+ positively selected. These receptors originate from a man younger than 35 in good health.

The J gene is TRBJ2-2, the V gene TRBV2; the D is unclear. Trimming removed 4 bases from V and 7 bases from J, with 13 bases in between. The length of the CDR3 is 14 residues. The germline V gene has CDR1 SNHLY and CDR2 FYNNEI. In DNA, the CDR3 is TGTGCCAGCAGTGGAGACGGGTCGAACGGGGAGCTGTTTTTT. Amino acids: CASSGDGSNGELFF. Using reference TRBV2 and TRBJ2-2 for the parts outside the CDR3, the full variable domain is EPEVTQTPSHQVTQMGQEVILRCVPISNHLYFYWYRQILGQKVEFLVSFYNNEISEKSEIFDDQFSVERPDGSNFTLKIRSTKLEDSAMYFCASSGDGSNGELFFGEGSRLTVL.

This clone appeared a single time. The rearrangement uses TRBV6-1 and TRBJ2-1; 7 bases line up with TRBD2. Germline V gene sequence: CDR1 MNHNS, CDR2 SASEGT. The CDR3 has 19 amino acids. V gave up 3 bases and J gave up 0 bases; unmatched junction bases: 14. The CDR3 protein is CASSDEAGWLRSSYNEQFF. The CDR3 DNA sequence: TGTGCCAGCAGTGACGAAGCGGGGTGGCTCCGAAGCTCCTACAATGAGCAGTTCTTC.

The chain has TRBV6-6 and TRBJ2-7; no clear D. This CDR3 has 14 residues. Germline V gene lookup returns CDR1 MNHNY and CDR2 SVGAGI (reference sequence). Trimming stripped 2 bases from V and 0 bases from J, with 8 bases between. In DNA form, the CDR3 reads TGTGCCAGCAGTTACGCCCCGACCTCCTACGAGCAGTACTTC. Translating it yields CASSYAPTSYEQYF.

In regard to this clone: This same CDR3 is encoded by further DNA sequences in the sample. The V and J genes are TRBV5-6 and TRBJ2-7; tentatively, D is TRBD1 (5 bases). The V end lost 0 bases, the J end lost 6 bases, and 7 bases lay between the germline ends. Germline V lookup: CDR1 SGHDT, CDR2 YYEEEE. This CDR3 contains 12 residues. The CDR3 nucleotides read TGTGCCAGCAGCTTGGCAGGGTTCGAGCAGTACTTC. It codes for CASSLAGFEQYF.

J is TRBJ1-6 and V is TRBV5-1; 11 bases are shared with TRBD1. J gave up 9 bases and V 0 bases, and 5 bases lay outside the gene matches. The CDR3 loop spans 16 amino acids. In germline, CDR1 is SGHRS, CDR2 YFSETQ. The CDR3 loop reads CASSLGVDRGLSPLHF. The DNA for the CDR3 is TGCGCCAGCAGCTTGGGGGTGGACAGGGGGCTTTCACCCCTCCACTTT.

The chain is built from TRBV11-2 and TRBJ2-5, with 9 bases identical to TRBD1. Germline V gives CDR1 SGHAT, CDR2 FQNNGV. The junction had 12 bases not matched to a gene; V was cut back by 5 bases and J by 5 bases. This CDR3 has 16 amino acids. CDR3: CASSRGQGVKVETQYF. The CDR3 coding sequence is TGTGCCAGCAGCAGGGGACAGGGTGTAAAGGTGGAGACCCAGTACTTC.

The chain is built from TRBV10-2 and TRBJ2-7; 10 nucleotides match TRBD1. V lost 4 bases and J lost 6; bases outside the gene matches: 9. The CDR3 spans 15 residues. Germline V gene lookup returns CDR1 WSHSY and CDR2 SAAADI. CDR3 in amino acids: CASSVVGTGEGEQYF. The CDR3 DNA reads TGCGCCAGCAGTGTTGTTGGGACAGGGGAGGGCGAGCAGTACTTC.

The genes are TRBV5-1 and TRBJ1-4; 8 bases line up with TRBD1. V lost 3 bases and J lost 8; bases outside the gene matches: 9. CDR3 size: 15 residues. CDR1 SGHRS and CDR2 YFSETQ come from the germline V gene. The CDR3, as DNA: TGCGCCAGCAGCTCCAGGGGGCTTGACAGGGAAAAACTGTTTTTT. Residues: CASSSRGLDREKLFF.

The rearrangement links TRBV28 to TRBJ1-2; 7 bases agree with TRBD1. There are 14 residues in the CDR3. V shed 7 bases, J shed 5 bases, and the junction held 10 bases outside the gene matches. Germline V lookup: CDR1 MDHEN, CDR2 SYDVKM. CDR3 in amino acids: CASTPPQGGYGYTF. In DNA, the CDR3 is TGTGCCAGCACCCCACCCCAGGGGGGTTATGGCTACACCTTC.

This clone showed up just once. This chain links TRBV5-1 with TRBJ2-3; D gene unclear. Germline V gene sequence: CDR1 SGHRS, CDR2 YFSETQ. There are 12 residues in the CDR3. With 3 bases removed from V and 5 bases from J, the gap between germline ends came to 7 bases. The CDR3 nucleotides are TGCGCCAGCAGCTCTCAGTTAGATACGCAGTATTTT. Its protein is CASSSQLDTQYF.

CDR3 region: CASRENREDTQYF. Here the CDR3 DNA reads TGTGCCAGCAGGGAAAACAGGGAGGATACGCAGTATTTT. V and J are TRBV28 and TRBJ2-3; TRBD1 is a possible D gene (6 bases). The V end was cut by 6 bases, the J end by 6 bases, with 13 bases between. Germline CDR1 is MDHEN and CDR2 is SYDVKM. This CDR3 region has 13 residues.

This clone has a single count. The genes are TRBV11-2 and TRBJ2-7, with D possibly TRBD1 on 6 matching bases. The V gene lost 5 bases and the J gene lost 7 bases, with 21 bases spanning the gap. Germline values: CDR1 SGHAT, CDR2 FQNNGV. CDR3 size: 15 residues. In DNA form, the CDR3 reads TGTGCCAGCAGCCCCCTCGGGACATTCGTAGGGGAGCAGTACTTC. The encoded protein is CASSPLGTFVGEQYF.

The rearrangement uses TRBV7-2 and TRBJ1-2, with D tentatively TRBD1 (5 bases). The CDR3 consists of 15 residues. Germline V gene sequence: CDR1 SGHTA, CDR2 FQGNSA. V gave up 5 bases and J gave up 3 bases, with 16 bases separating them. CDR3 nucleotides: TGTGCCAGCAGCATCGGGGGAGTGGTCGACTATGGCTACACCTTC. This gives the protein CASSIGGVVDYGYTF.

The rearrangement joins TRBV27 to TRBJ1-1; D unclear. Germline V lookup: CDR1 MNHEY, CDR2 SMNVEV (reference sequence). Trimming took 4 bases from V and 5 from J, leaving 14 bases between them. The CDR3 is 14 residues long. This CDR3 reads CASSSPPGGTEAFF. The CDR3 bases are TGTGCCAGCAGTTCCCCTCCGGGAGGGACTGAAGCTTTCTTT.

CDR3 sequence reads: CASGGETYNEQFF. CDR3 sequence (DNA): TGCGCCAGCGGCGGGGAGACCTACAATGAGCAGTTCTTC. The chain has TRBV5-1 and TRBJ2-1; TRBD2 might be the D (6 bases). Germline assignment: CDR1 SGHRS and CDR2 YFSETQ. The V end lost 7 bases, the J end lost 2 bases, and 10 bases lay between the germline ends. The CDR3 is made up of 13 amino acids. Filled out from reference TRBV5-1 and TRBJ2-1, the complete variable domain reads KAGVTQTPRYLIKTRGQQVTLSCSPISGHRSVSWYQQTPGQGLQFLFEYFSETQRNKGNFPGRFSGRQFSNSRSEMNVSTLELGDSALYLCASGGETYNEQFFGPGTRLTVL.

V usage is TRBV5-1 and J usage is TRBJ2-3; TRBD2 might be the D (5 bases). The V end was cut by 4 bases, the J end by 6 bases, with 21 bases between. The CDR3 length is 16 residues. The germline V gene has CDR1 SGHRS and CDR2 YFSETQ. The CDR3 here is CASSPLRAAGEDTQYF. The CDR3 DNA reads as TGCGCCAGCAGCCCGCTGAGGGCGGCGGGTGAGGATACGCAGTATTTT.

The chain recombines TRBV27 with TRBJ1-1; no firm D call. V dropped 6 bases and J dropped 7 bases, with 15 bases sitting between them. The CDR3 contains 13 residues. Per the germline V gene, CDR1 is MNHEY and CDR2 is SMNVEV (reference sequence). The CDR3 sequence: CASSLEPFNEAFF. The CDR3 nucleotides are TGTGCCAGCAGCTTGGAACCGTTTAATGAAGCTTTCTTT.

This chain's CDR3 is CASSPGYRDEQYF. As DNA, the CDR3 is TGTGCCAGCAGCCCAGGGTATAGGGACGAGCAGTACTTC. This rearrangement joins TRBV5-4 to TRBJ2-7; TRBD1 might be the D (5 bases). The germline gives CDR1 SGHNT, CDR2 YYREEE (reference sequence). The CDR3 covers 13 residues. Trimming shortened V by 4 bases and J by 5 bases, and 13 bases separated the two germline ends.